The 23 T cell receptor beta chains given below trace back to one sample, sequenced in a study of T cells in tuberculosis. Time point given: new active TB diagnosis, blood taken before or within 7 days of starting treatment. The protocol was immunoSEQ multiplex PCR, while the TCRdb copy is restricted to in-frame clones and leaves out a portion. The sample shows 30,000 to 40,000 clones, approximately 90% of them seen only once. The sample here was PBMCs, taken at tuberculosis diagnosis. These receptors were collected from an adult with tuberculosis.

This chain links TRBV5-6 with TRBJ1-4; D not certain. Germline V lookup: CDR1 SGHDT, CDR2 YYEEEE. Between the trimmed V and J ends, which lost 2 bases and 3 bases, there was a span of 17 bases. The CDR3 length is 17 residues. The DNA of the CDR3 is TGTGCCAGCAGCTTATACTCTGGGAGAGTGGCTAATGAAAAACTGTTTTTT. This codes for CASSLYSGRVANEKLFF.

The rearrangement uses TRBV12-5 and TRBJ2-1; 11 nucleotides align to TRBD1. V dropped 1 base and J dropped 9; count of bases not matched to a gene: 8. CDR3 size: 16 residues. Germline V gene lookup returns CDR1 LGHNT and CDR2 FRNRAP. The CDR3 loop reads CASGLAIGQGAPEQFF. The CDR3 nucleotides are TGTGCTAGTGGTTTGGCCATAGGACAGGGGGCACCTGAGCAGTTCTTC.

The chain is built from TRBV27 and TRBJ2-5; 8 bases agree with TRBD2. The CDR3 covers 15 residues. Unmatched junction bases numbered 8, after V lost 4 bases and J lost 4 bases. Germline values: CDR1 MNHEY, CDR2 SMNVEV (reference sequence). The CDR3 loop is CASSSGGPYGETQYF. The CDR3 DNA reads TGTGCCAGCAGTTCGGGGGGGCCTTACGGAGAGACCCAGTACTTC.

This chain joins TRBV5-6 and TRBJ1-1; 7 nucleotides align to TRBD1. V was pared by 0 bases and J by 0 bases, with 5 bases of the junction left unmatched. Germline values: CDR1 SGHDT, CDR2 YYEEEE. The CDR3 consists of 16 residues. Here the CDR3 reads CASSLGTGAMNTEAFF. In nucleotides, the CDR3 is TGTGCCAGCAGCTTGGGCACAGGGGCCATGAACACTGAAGCTTTCTTT.

The chain joins TRBV30 to TRBJ1-4, with D possibly being TRBD1 (6 bases). The V and J ends lost 2 bases and 7 bases respectively, with 14 bases between them. The CDR3 length is 14 residues. Germline V lookup: CDR1 GTSNPN, CDR2 SVGIG (reference sequence). This chain's CDR3 is CAWSHGGPSEKLFF. The CDR3 DNA is TGTGCCTGGAGTCACGGGGGGCCCAGTGAAAAACTGTTTTTT.

The chain joins TRBV19 to TRBJ2-3; TRBD2 agrees at 12 bases. The CDR3 is 18 residues long. The junction had 9 bases not matched to a gene; V was cut back by 3 bases and J by 2 bases. From germline, CDR1 is LNHDA and CDR2 SQIVND (reference sequence). The chain's CDR3 is CASSIRLAGGPATDTQYF. CDR3 sequence (DNA): TGTGCCAGTAGTATTCGTCTAGCGGGGGGGCCTGCCACAGATACGCAGTATTTT.

This chain joins TRBV7-2 and TRBJ1-5, with TRBD1 identical over 11 bases. The ends lost 3 bases at V and 7 bases at J; junction bases unmatched: 5. The CDR3 totals 15 residues. CDR1 and CDR2 (germline): SGHTA, FQGNSA. The DNA for the CDR3 is TGTGCCAGCAGCTTCGGGACAGGGGGATCACAGCCCCAGCATTTT. Residues: CASSFGTGGSQPQHF.

The sample holds a few counts of this clone. The chain recombines TRBV7-3 with TRBJ1-6, with TRBD1 matching over 7 bases. Per the germline V gene, CDR1 is SGHTA and CDR2 is FQGTGA. This CDR3 has 13 residues. V dropped 6 bases and J dropped 9; count of bases not matched to a gene: 5. CDR3 loop: CASSQDRSSPLHF. The CDR3 nucleotides are TGTGCCAGCAGTCAGGACAGGTCTTCACCCCTCCACTTT.

The rearrangement links TRBV9 to TRBJ2-3; 11 bases match TRBD2. In germline, CDR1 is SGDLS, CDR2 YYNGEE. After removal of 8 bases from V and 4 bases from J, the junction contained 6 bases not matched to a gene. The CDR3 has 14 amino acids. The chain's CDR3 is CASNSGGAPDTQYF. The CDR3 nucleotides are TGTGCCAGTAATAGCGGGGGGGCCCCAGATACGCAGTATTTT.

The V and J genes are TRBV4-3 and TRBJ2-2; D might be TRBD1 (6 bases). The CDR3 consists of 12 residues. Trimming stripped 8 bases from V and 6 bases from J, with 10 bases between. The V gene's germline CDR1 is LGHNA and CDR2 YSLEER. The CDR3 protein is CASARGAGELFF. The CDR3 nucleotides are TGCGCCAGCGCCAGGGGAGCCGGGGAGCTGTTTTTT.

The J gene is TRBJ1-2, the V gene TRBV6-1; 7 nucleotides align to TRBD1. The junction had 3 bases not matched to a gene; V was cut back by 2 bases and J by 6 bases. Germline V gene lookup returns CDR1 MNHNS and CDR2 SASEGT. The CDR3 extends over 13 amino acids. CDR3: CASSESDRDGYTF. CDR3 nucleotide sequence: TGTGCCAGCAGTGAATCTGACAGGGATGGCTACACCTTC.

This chain uses TRBV11-1 with TRBJ1-1; D remains unclear. This CDR3 has 13 amino acids. CDR1 and CDR2 (germline): SGHAT, FQDESV (reference sequence). Trimming took 3 bases from V and 1 from J, leaving 6 bases between them. This CDR3 is CASSFYPNTEAFF. The CDR3, as DNA: TGTGCCAGCAGCTTCTACCCGAACACTGAAGCTTTCTTT.

This clone was seen a handful of times. The chain employs TRBV27 and TRBJ1-5; 8 bases match TRBD1. In germline, CDR1 is MNHEY, CDR2 SMNVEV (reference sequence). CDR3 length equals 14 residues. Trimming removed 5 bases from V and 5 bases from J; junction bases left unmatched: 5. The CDR3 nucleotides are TGTGCCAGCAGTCGCAGGGGGCCGGATCAGCCCCAGCATTTT. Amino acid sequence: CASSRRGPDQPQHF.

The CDR3 region is CASSLRQGYTEAFF. The CDR3 nucleotides are TGTGCCAGCAGCCTACGACAGGGTTATACTGAAGCTTTCTTT. The chain links TRBV6-5 to TRBJ1-1, with TRBD1 identical over 7 bases. Germline trimming cut 6 bases from V and 5 bases from J; bases unmatched to any gene: 9. Germline loops: CDR1 MNHEY, CDR2 SVGAGI. The CDR3 spans 14 residues.

This chain uses TRBV5-1 with TRBJ2-1, with a tentative D call TRBD1 (6 bases). Per the germline V gene, CDR1 is SGHRS and CDR2 is YFSETQ. V was shortened by 4 bases and J by 2 bases, with 13 bases between the two germline ends. The CDR3 has 15 residues. DNA for the CDR3: TGCGCCAGCAGCCCCGCAGGGGATCCCTACAATGAGCAGTTCTTC. It encodes CASSPAGDPYNEQFF.

V gene TRBV7-2 combines with J gene TRBJ2-1; tentatively, D is TRBD2 (6 bases). Trimming took 7 bases from V and 3 from J, leaving 16 bases between them. The CDR3 runs to 15 residues. Germline V lookup: CDR1 SGHTA, CDR2 FQGNSA. Written as DNA, the CDR3 is TGTGCCAGCACCTCAGCCGGGACTTACTACAATGAGCAGTTCTTC. Protein product: CASTSAGTYYNEQFF.

This chain joins TRBV10-3 and TRBJ1-2; 8 bases agree with TRBD1. CDR1 is ENHRY, CDR2 SYGVKD, per germline. V trimming: 3 bases; J trimming: 6 bases; junction bases outside the gene matches: 6. The CDR3 covers 14 residues. Here the CDR3 reads CAISEAGGKHGYTF. DNA of the CDR3: TGTGCCATCAGTGAAGCAGGGGGCAAACATGGCTACACCTTC.

The chain has TRBV5-4 and TRBJ2-2, with 11 bases aligning to TRBD1. The CDR3 loop spans 16 amino acids. V dropped 3 bases and J dropped 6; count of bases not matched to a gene: 7. From germline, CDR1 is SGHNT and CDR2 YYREEE (reference sequence). The CDR3 DNA follows: TGTGCCAGCAGCTCGGGGACAGGGGGTTGGGCCGGGGAGCTGTTTTTT. This gives the protein CASSSGTGGWAGELFF. The whole variable domain, remainder taken from reference TRBV5-4 and TRBJ2-2, is ETGVTQSPTHLIKTRGQQVTLRCSSQSGHNTVSWYQQALGQGPQFIFQYYREEENGRGNFPPRFSGLQFPNYSSELNVNALELDDSALYLCASSSGTGGWAGELFFGEGSRLTVL.

CDR3 sequence (DNA): TGTGCCAGCAGCAGACTCTACGTAAGCTCCTACAATGAGCAGTTCTTC. Its translation is CASSRLYVSSYNEQFF. V usage is TRBV11-2 and J usage is TRBJ2-1; D is undetermined. The CDR3 is made up of 16 amino acids. V was pared by 5 bases and J by 0 bases, with 14 bases between. From germline, CDR1 is SGHAT and CDR2 FQNNGV.

The chain links TRBV11-2 to TRBJ2-1; 8 bases align to TRBD1. Germline V CDR1 and CDR2: SGHAT, FQNNGV. The junction had 6 bases not matched to a gene; V was cut back by 5 bases and J by 3 bases. The CDR3 is 15 amino acids. This CDR3 reads CASSPDRGYYNEQFF. The CDR3 coding sequence is TGTGCCAGCAGCCCAGACAGGGGATACTACAATGAGCAGTTCTTC.

This clone was seen a handful of times. This rearrangement joins TRBV6-1 to TRBJ2-7; TRBD1 might be the D (5 bases). Trimming took 4 bases from V and 6 from J, leaving 13 bases between them. The CDR3 is made up of 13 amino acids. In germline, CDR1 is MNHNS, CDR2 SASEGT. The CDR3 loop reads CASSGTGYGEQYV. In nucleotides, the CDR3 is TGTGCCAGCAGTGGAACAGGTTATGGCGAGCAGTACGTC.

The rearrangement joins TRBV6-6 to TRBJ2-1; possible D gene TRBD1, 6 bases. CDR1 MNHNY and CDR2 SVGAGI come from the germline V gene (reference sequence). This CDR3 contains 13 residues. Trimming removed 11 bases from V and 7 bases from J, with 18 bases in between. The CDR3 sequence: CAARQESLNEQFF. The DNA of the CDR3 is TGTGCCGCTAGACAGGAAAGTTTAAATGAGCAGTTCTTC.

J is TRBJ1-2 and V is TRBV6-4; 8 bases are shared with TRBD1. There are 15 residues in the CDR3. V lost 0 bases, J lost 8 bases, and 8 bases stayed unmatched. Germline-derived CDR1 and CDR2 are MRHNA and SNTAGT. The CDR3 is CASSDSIQGAGGYTF. CDR3 coding DNA: TGTGCCAGCAGTGACTCGATCCAGGGGGCGGGAGGCTACACCTTC.